The clone carrying this TCR beta chain was observed a few times. Its antigen is not identified. Template material for amplifying TCR beta CDR3 regions consisted of RNA transcripts. HTBI primers were employed in a first-round RT-PCR of the TCR CDR3. TCRdb redid the calling of the multiplex PCR reads with MiXCR, one entry per CDR3 protein. The sample lists hundreds of thousands of distinct CDR3 sequences, roughly 19% seen once, with less than 45% in the top ten. This record comes from a study of T cells in Graves' hyperthyroidism and ophthalmopathy. Under 3 months was the duration of disease in ophthalmopathy patients, who also had a Clinical Activity Score of at least 3 and a NOSPECS grade of at least 4. Uncontrolled infection, other autoimmune disease, pregnancy or lactation excluded patients. Study-level results: Using 13 V-J features, a model discriminated ophthalmopathy from stable hyperthyroidism. Most thyroid clonotypes expanded above 0.001 were also detected in blood.

Germline-derived CDR1 and CDR2 are LNHDA and SQIVND (reference sequence). Trimming took 2 bases from V and 2 from J, leaving 6 bases between them. The CDR3 contains 13 residues. The rearrangement links TRBV19 to TRBJ1-1; no clear D. The specimen sequenced was blood. This TCR was sampled from a man over 45 with Graves' ophthalmopathy. CDR3 DNA: TGTGCCAGTAGTATATGGGGTAACACTGAAGCTTTCTTT. This codes for CASSIWGNTEAFF.